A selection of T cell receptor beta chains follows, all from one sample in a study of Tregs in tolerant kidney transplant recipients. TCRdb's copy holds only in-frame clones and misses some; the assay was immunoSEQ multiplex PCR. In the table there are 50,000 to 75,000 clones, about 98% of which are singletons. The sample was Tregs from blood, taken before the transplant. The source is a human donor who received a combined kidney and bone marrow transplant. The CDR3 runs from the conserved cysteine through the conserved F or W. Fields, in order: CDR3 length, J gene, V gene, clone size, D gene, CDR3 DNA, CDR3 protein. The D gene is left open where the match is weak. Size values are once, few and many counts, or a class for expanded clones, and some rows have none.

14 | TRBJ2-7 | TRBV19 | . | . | TGTGCCAGTAGTGCACAGGTGTTGGGCTACGAGCAGTACTTC | CASSAQVLGYEQYF
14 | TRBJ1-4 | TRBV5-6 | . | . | TGTGCCAGCAGCTTTTCAGGGGTTAATGAAAAACTGTTTTTT | CASSFSGVNEKLFF
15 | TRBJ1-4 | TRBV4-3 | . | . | TGCGCCAGCTCCTTTACGTGGGCAACGAATGAAAAACTGTTTTTT | CASSFTWATNEKLFF
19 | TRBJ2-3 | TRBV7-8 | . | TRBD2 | TGTGCCAGCAGCTTATTCGTCATCGTAGCGGGAATGTCCACAGATACGCAGTATTTT | CASSLFVIVAGMSTDTQYF
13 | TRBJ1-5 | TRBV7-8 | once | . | TGTGCCAGCAGCTTAGCAGAATGGAGGCCCCAGCATTTT | CASSLAEWRPQHF
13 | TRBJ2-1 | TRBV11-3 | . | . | TGTGCCAGCAGCTTAGATGGAGGATCCGAGCAGTTCTTC | CASSLDGGSEQFF
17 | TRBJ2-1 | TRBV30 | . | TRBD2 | TGTGCCTACACCACCGTCGGGGGGATTTTATCCTACAATGAGCAGTTCTTC | CAYTTVGGILSYNEQFF
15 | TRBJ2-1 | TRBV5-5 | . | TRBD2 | TGTGCCAGCAGCCAAGCCGGGGGGAAATACAATGAGCAGTTCTTC | CASSQAGGKYNEQFF
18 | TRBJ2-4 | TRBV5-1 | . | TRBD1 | TGCGCCAGCAGCTTGGTGGGACAGGGAGGGGGAACCAAAAACATTCAGTACTTC | CASSLVGQGGGTKNIQYF
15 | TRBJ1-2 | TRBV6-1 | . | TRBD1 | TGTGCCAGCAGAGAAAACAGGGGGCCTAACTATGGCTACACCTTC | CASRENRGPNYGYTF
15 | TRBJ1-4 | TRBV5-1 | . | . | TGCGCCAGCAGTCGAGCCCCGGGGTGGGATGAAAAACTGTTTTTT | CASSRAPGWDEKLFF
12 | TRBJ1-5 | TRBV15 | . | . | TGTGCCACCAGCAGAGTAAATCAGCCCCAGCATTTT | CATSRVNQPQHF
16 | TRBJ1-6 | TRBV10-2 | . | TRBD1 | TGCGCCAGCAGTACTCAGGGGGCCCGATATAATTCACCCCTCCACTTT | CASSTQGARYNSPLHF
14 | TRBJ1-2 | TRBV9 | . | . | TGTGCCAGCAGCGCCCAGGGTCGTTACGATGGCTACACCTTC | CASSAQGRYDGYTF
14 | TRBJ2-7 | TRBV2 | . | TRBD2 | TGTGCCAGCACCCCCGGGGGGGGTCGTTACGAGCAGTACTTC | CASTPGGGRYEQYF
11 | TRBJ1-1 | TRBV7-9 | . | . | TGTGCCAGCAGCTTAGGTCGGTGGGCTTTCTTT | CASSLGRWAFF
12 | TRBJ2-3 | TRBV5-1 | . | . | TGCGCCAGCAGGGCCCAACAAGATACGCAGTATTTT | CASRAQQDTQYF
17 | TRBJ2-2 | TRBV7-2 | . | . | TGTGCCAGCAGCTTAGCCGGGGGGACATCGAACACCGGGGAGCTGTTTTTT | CASSLAGGTSNTGELFF
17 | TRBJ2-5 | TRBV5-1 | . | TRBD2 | TGCGCCAGCAGCTTTGGGCTAGCGGGAGTAAAGGCAGAGACCCAGTACTTC | CASSFGLAGVKAETQYF
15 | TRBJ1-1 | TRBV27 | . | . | TGTGCCAGCAGTCCCCTCACAGGGATGAACACTGAAGCTTTCTTT | CASSPLTGMNTEAFF
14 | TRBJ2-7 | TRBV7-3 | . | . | TGTGCCAGCAGCTTACAGGCGGGGATCTACGAGCAGTACTTC | CASSLQAGIYEQYF
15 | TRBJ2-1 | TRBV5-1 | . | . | TGCGCCAGCAGCTTGGGACGGACAGCATACAATGAGCAGTTCTTC | CASSLGRTAYNEQFF
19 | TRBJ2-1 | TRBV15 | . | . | TGTGCCACCGACCCCCCTAGGACAGATCTTTTTCAGGCCTACAATGAGCAGTTCTTC | CATDPPRTDLFQAYNEQFF
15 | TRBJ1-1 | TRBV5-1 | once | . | TGCGCCAGCAGCTTGGTTTCAGGGTTTGACACTGAAGCTTTCTTT | CASSLVSGFDTEAFF
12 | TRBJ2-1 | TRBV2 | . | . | TGTGCCAGCAGTGAGGGGCGTTCTGAGCAGTTCTTC | CASSEGRSEQFF
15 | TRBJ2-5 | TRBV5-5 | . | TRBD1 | TGTGCCAGCAGCCCCACCGGGACAGTTCAAGAGACCCAGTACTTC | CASSPTGTVQETQYF
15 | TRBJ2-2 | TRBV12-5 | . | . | TGTGCTAGTGGTTTGGCCCTAGGGGACACCGGGGAGCTGTTTTTT | CASGLALGDTGELFF
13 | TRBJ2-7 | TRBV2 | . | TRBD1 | TGTGCCAGCAGGGGGACAGGGGCTCACGAGCAGTACTTC | CASRGTGAHEQYF
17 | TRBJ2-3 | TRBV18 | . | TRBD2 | TGTGCCAGCTCACCGAAAAGCGGGGGGCAGGACACAGATACGCAGTATTTT | CASSPKSGGQDTDTQYF
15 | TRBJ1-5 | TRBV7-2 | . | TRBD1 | TGTGCCAGCAGCTTACAAAGGGACAGAAATCAGCCCCAGCATTTT | CASSLQRDRNQPQHF
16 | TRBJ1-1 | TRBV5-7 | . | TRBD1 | TGTGCCAGCAGCTCACAGGGGGCGGGGAGTAACACTGAAGCTTTCTTT | CASSSQGAGSNTEAFF
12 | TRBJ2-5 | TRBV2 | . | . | TGTGCCAGCAGTTCGACAGCAGAGACCCAGTACTTC | CASSSTAETQYF
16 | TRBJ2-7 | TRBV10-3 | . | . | TGTGCCATCAGTGAGTGGGCCGGACAGTCGACATACGAGCAGTACTTC | CAISEWAGQSTYEQYF
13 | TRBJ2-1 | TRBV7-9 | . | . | TGTGCCAGCAGCCTTAGCCAGAGAGTTGAGCAGTTCTTC | CASSLSQRVEQFF
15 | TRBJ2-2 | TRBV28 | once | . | TGTGCCAGCAGTTTATTCGGGGTTGACACCGGGGAGCTGTTTTTT | CASSLFGVDTGELFF
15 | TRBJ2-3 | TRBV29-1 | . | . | TGCAGCGTTATGAAGTTGGGCAGGGCAACAGATACGCAGTATTTT | CSVMKLGRATDTQYF
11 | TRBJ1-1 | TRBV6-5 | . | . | TGTGCCAGCGGACAGCAGGGAGCAGCTTTCTTT | CASGQQGAAFF
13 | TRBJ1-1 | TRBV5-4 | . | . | TGTGCCAGCAGCTTGTTTCGGGGATCGGAAGCTTTCTTT | CASSLFRGSEAFF
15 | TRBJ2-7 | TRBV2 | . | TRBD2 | TGTGCCAGCAGGAGGGGGACTAGCGGGATGTACGAGCAGTACTTC | CASRRGTSGMYEQYF
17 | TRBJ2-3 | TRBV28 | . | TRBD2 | TGTGCCAGCAGTTATCGGGGCGGGGGTCGGAGCACAGATACGCAGTATTTT | CASSYRGGGRSTDTQYF
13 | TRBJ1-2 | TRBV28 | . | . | TGTGCCAGCAGTTTGCCTGGACAGTATGGCTACACCTTC | CASSLPGQYGYTF
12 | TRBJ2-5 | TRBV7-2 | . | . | TGTGCCAGCAGCTTATTCAGAGCGGCCCAGTACTTC | CASSLFRAAQYF
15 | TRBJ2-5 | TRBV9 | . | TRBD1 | TGTGCCAGCAGCGCGGACAGGGGCCTGCAAGAGACCCAGTACTTC | CASSADRGLQETQYF
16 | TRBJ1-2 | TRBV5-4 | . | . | TGTGCCAGCAGCTCACCTACGGCAGGGTACTTCTATGGCTACACCTTC | CASSSPTAGYFYGYTF
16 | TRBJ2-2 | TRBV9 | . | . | TGTGCCAGCGGGTTCTCATGGCAGGGCAACACCGGGGAGCTGTTTTTT | CASGFSWQGNTGELFF
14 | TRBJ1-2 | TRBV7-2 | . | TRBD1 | TGTGCCAGCAGCCTCAGCAGGGGGAACTATGGCTACACCTTC | CASSLSRGNYGYTF
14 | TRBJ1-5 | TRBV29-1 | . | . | TGCAGCGCCGTGACAGAGAATAGCAATCAGCCCCAGCATTTT | CSAVTENSNQPQHF
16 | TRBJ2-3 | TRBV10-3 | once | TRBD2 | TGTGCCATCAGTGAGAATAGCGGGAGGGCCGCGGATACGCAGTATTTT | CAISENSGRAADTQYF
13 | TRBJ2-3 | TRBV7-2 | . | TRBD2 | TGTGCCAGCAGCTTCCTAGCGGGAGATACGCAGTATTTT | CASSFLAGDTQYF
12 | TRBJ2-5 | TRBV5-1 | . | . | TGCGCCAGCGGGACAATCCAAGAGACCCAGTACTTC | CASGTIQETQYF
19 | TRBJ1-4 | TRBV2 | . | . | . | CASSEARTVGQGNLDGGGF
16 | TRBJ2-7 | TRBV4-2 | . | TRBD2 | TGTGCCAGCAGCCAAGTTGAGAATGGGAGGGCCTACGAGCAGTACTTC | CASSQVENGRAYEQYF
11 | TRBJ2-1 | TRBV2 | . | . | TGTGCCAGCAGAGCGTACAATGAGCAGTTCTTC | CASRAYNEQFF
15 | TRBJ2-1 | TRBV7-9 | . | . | TGTGCCAGCAGCCGCAGGGACTTCCGCTACAATGAGCAGTTCTTC | CASSRRDFRYNEQFF
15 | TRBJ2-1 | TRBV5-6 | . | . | TGTGCCAGCAGCTTGGGTCTGGGCCCCAACAATGAGCAGTTCTTC | CASSLGLGPNNEQFF
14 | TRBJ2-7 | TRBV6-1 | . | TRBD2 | TGTGCCAGCAGTGAACTAGCGGGACCCTACGAGCAGTACTTC | CASSELAGPYEQYF